Sequencing of this TCR beta chain was carried out in a study of blood T cell repertoires in COVID-19. Study summary: COVID-19 samples, acute and convalescent, were from the United States, Italy and Spain. From T cells, B-cell-depleted T cells, or PBMCs came the material, which was cDNA or gDNA.

Per the authors' pipeline: Reference gene primers were amplified, and this amplification served to estimate nucleated cell counts. Using immunoSEQ multiplex PCR, the repertoire was profiled, and TCRdb retains in-frame clones only, with some absent. V and J calls and clone size follow that table, whereas D and trimming were derived from the DNA. The sample contains about 220,000 clones, approximately 77% of which appear only once. Germline V CDR1 and CDR2: KGHSH, LQKENI. V was trimmed by 3 bases and J by 9 bases, leaving 14 bases between them. The CDR3 has 14 amino acids. The sequence was collected from a woman older than 75 with acute or convalescent COVID-19. The gene calls are TRBV18 and TRBJ1-4, with D unclear. Sequenced material: peripheral blood. This CDR3 is CASSPGRSGKKLFF. The CDR3 coding sequence is TGTGCCAGCTCACCCGGCAGGTCTGGTAAAAAACTGTTTTTT.